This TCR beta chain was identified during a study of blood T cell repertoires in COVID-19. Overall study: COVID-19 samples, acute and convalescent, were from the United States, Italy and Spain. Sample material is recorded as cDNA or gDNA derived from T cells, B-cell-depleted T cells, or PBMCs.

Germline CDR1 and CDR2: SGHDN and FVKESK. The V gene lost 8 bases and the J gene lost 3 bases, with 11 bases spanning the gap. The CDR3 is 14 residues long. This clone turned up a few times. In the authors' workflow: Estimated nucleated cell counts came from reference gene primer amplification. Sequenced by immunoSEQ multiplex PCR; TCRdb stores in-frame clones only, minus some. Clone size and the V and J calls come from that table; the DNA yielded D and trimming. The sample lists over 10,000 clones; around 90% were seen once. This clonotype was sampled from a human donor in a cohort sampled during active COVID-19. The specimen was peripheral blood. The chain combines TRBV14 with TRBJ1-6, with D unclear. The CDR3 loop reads CASRREIYNSPLHF. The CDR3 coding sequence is TGTGCCAGCCGACGGGAGATCTATAATTCACCCCTCCACTTT.